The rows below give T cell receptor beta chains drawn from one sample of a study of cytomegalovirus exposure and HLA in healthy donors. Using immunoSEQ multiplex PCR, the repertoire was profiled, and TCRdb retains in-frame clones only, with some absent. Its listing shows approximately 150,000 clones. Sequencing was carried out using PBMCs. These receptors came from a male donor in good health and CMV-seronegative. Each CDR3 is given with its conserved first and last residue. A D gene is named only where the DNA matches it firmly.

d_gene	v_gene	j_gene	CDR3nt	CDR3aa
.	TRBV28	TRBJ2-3	TGTGCCAGCAGTCGGGACAAAAGCACAGATACGCAGTATTTT	CASSRDKSTDTQYF
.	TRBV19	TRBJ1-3	TGTGCCAGTAGTCTTGTCCCCGACAGACTGGGGTACACCATATATTTT	CASSLVPDRLGYTIYF
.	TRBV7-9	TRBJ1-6	TGTGCCAGCAGCCCAGGGGTGTCACCCCTCCACTTT	CASSPGVSPLHF
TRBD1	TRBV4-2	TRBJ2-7	TGTGCCAGCAGCCAAGCACACCAGGGGGAGTACGAGCAGTACTTC	CASSQAHQGEYEQYF
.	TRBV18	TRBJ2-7	TGTGCCAGCGCGGAGCAGGGTTTGGGTGTAAAGTACTTC	CASAEQGLGVKYF
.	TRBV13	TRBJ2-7	TGTGCCAGCAGCTTAGAACACTACGAGCAGTACTTC	CASSLEHYEQYF
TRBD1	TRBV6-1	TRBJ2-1	TGTGCCAGCAGCTTCGACAGGGTAGGCAACAATGAGCAGTTCTTC	CASSFDRVGNNEQFF
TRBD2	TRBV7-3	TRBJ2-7	TGTGCCAGCAGCTTAACTAGCGGGGGGTACGTGCAGTACTTC	CASSLTSGGYVQYF
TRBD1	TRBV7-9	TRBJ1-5	TGTGCCAGCAGCAGGGACAGACCAGAGGGGCCCCAGCATTTT	CASSRDRPEGPQHF
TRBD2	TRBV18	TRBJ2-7	TGTGCCAGCTCACCTTTTAGCGGGGGGGCATACGAGCAGTACTTC	CASSPFSGGAYEQYF
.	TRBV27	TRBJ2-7	TGTGCCAGCAGTTCCCCGACAGTTCCCCCCTACGAGCAGTACTTC	CASSSPTVPPYEQYF
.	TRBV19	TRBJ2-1	TGTGCCAGTAGTATAGCAGGGGCTGAGTATAATGAGCAGTTCTTC	CASSIAGAEYNEQFF
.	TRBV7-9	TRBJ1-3	TGTGCCAGCAGCTTAGCAGGGGCACAGGGAAACACCATATATTTT	CASSLAGAQGNTIYF
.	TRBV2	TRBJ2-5	TGTGCCAGCAGGGGAGTGACTAGCAGGGACAAAGAGACCCAGTACTTC	CASRGVTSRDKETQYF
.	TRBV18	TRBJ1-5	TGTGCCAGCTCACCAAGCGGACAGCTTTTCAATCAGCCCCAGCATTTT	CASSPSGQLFNQPQHF
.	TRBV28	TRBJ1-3	TGTGCCAGCAGTTTATGGTCGGGAATCCGGGAGAAAAACACCATATATTTT	CASSLWSGIREKNTIYF
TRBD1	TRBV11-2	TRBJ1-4	TGTGCCAGCAGTTTCTATGACAGGGTTGGTGAAAAACTGTTTTTT	CASSFYDRVGEKLFF
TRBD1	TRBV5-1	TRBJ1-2	TGCGCCAGCAGCTTGGGTGAGGGACAGGGATCTAACTATGGCTACACCTTC	CASSLGEGQGSNYGYTF
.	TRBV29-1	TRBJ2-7	TGCAGCGTCGGAACAGGTTACGAGCAGTACTTC	CSVGTGYEQYF
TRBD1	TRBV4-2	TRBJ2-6	TGTGCCAGCAGCCAAGATACAGGGGGTGTTAAGGCTGGGGCCAACGTCCTGACTTTC	CASSQDTGGVKAGANVLTF
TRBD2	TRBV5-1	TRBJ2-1	TGCGCCAGCAGCTTGTGGGCTAGCGGGGGGCCCGATGAGCAGTTCTTC	CASSLWASGGPDEQFF
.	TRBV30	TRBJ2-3	TGTGCCTGGAGTGTCTGGACAGTGGGTACGCAGTATTTT	CAWSVWTVGTQYF
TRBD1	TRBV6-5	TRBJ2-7	TGTGCCAGCAACCTAAGACAGGGGCTCGAGCAGTACTTC	CASNLRQGLEQYF
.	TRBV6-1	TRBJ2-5	TGTGCCAGCAGTGAACGACAGTGGGAAGAGACCCAGTACTTC	CASSERQWEETQYF
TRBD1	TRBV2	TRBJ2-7	TGTGCCAGCACCCTTCTTGGGACAGACTACGAGCAGTACTTC	CASTLLGTDYEQYF
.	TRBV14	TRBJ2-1	TGTGCCAGCAGCCGCTTCAGTGGGCCGTTTCTCAATGAGCAGTTCTTC	CASSRFSGPFLNEQFF
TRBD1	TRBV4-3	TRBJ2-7	TGCGCCAGCAGCCAACTCCCCGGGACAGGGCACGAGCAGTACTTC	CASSQLPGTGHEQYF
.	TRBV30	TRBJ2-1	TGTGCCTGGACTGTACAGACACTCTCCTACAATGAGCAGTTCTTC	CAWTVQTLSYNEQFF
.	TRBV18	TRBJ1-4	TGTGCCAGCTCATCTCGACAGCCTACTATTGAAAAACTGTTTTTT	CASSSRQPTIEKLFF
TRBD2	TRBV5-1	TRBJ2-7	TGCGCCAGCAGCCCGGGGGGGCAGGCCGAGCAGTACTTC	CASSPGGQAEQYF
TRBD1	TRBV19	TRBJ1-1	TGTGCCAGTACCGAGAGACAGGGGTGGTTTATTTGGGGTACTGAAGCTTTCTTT	CASTERQGWFIWGTEAFF
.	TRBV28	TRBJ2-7	TGTGCCAGCAGTTTGCTCCCAGGGGGGATAAACGAGCAGTACTTC	CASSLLPGGINEQYF
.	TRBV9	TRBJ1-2	TGTGCCAGCAGCAACCTTCGTAACGCAGGGGTGAAAAAGAGTGGCTACACCTTC	CASSNLRNAGVKKSGYTF
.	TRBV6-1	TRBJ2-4	TGTGCCAGCAGTGAGCAGCGGTCCAGCATTCAGTACTTC	CASSEQRSSIQYF
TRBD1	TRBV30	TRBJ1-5	TGTGCCTGGGGGGGACAGGGAGGTCAGCCCCAGCATTTT	CAWGGQGGQPQHF
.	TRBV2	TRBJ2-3	TGTGCCAGCAGGGTAGCGCTGAGCACAGATACGCAGTATTTT	CASRVALSTDTQYF
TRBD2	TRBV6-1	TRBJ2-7	TGTGCCAGCACCCCTGGGACTAGCACCTACGAGCAGTACTTC	CASTPGTSTYEQYF
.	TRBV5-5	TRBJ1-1	TGTGCCAGCAGCTTGGCAGGCCCTGAAGCTTTCTTT	CASSLAGPEAFF
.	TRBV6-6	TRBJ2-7	TGTGCCAGCAGTTATCAGGCCCCCTACGAGCAGTACTTC	CASSYQAPYEQYF
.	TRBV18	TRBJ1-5	TGTGCCAGCGCAGACTCGACAGGCTATAGCAATCAGCCCCAGCATTTT	CASADSTGYSNQPQHF
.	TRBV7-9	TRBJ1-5	TGTGCCAGCAGCTCACAGACAGAGGGCAATCAGCCCCAGCATTTT	CASSSQTEGNQPQHF
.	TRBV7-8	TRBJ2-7	TGTGCCAGCAGCCCAGGAAACGAGCAGTACTTC	CASSPGNEQYF
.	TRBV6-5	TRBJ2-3	TGTGCCAGCAGTTACGCGGGTGGCACAGATACGCAGTATTTT	CASSYAGGTDTQYF
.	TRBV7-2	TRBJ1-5	TGTGCCAGCAGCCCTCAAGTTAGTCAGCCCCAGCATTTT	CASSPQVSQPQHF
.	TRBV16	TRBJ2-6	TGTGCCAGCAGCCAAGGGGCGGTTCCAACCCTCTCTGGGGCCAACGTCCTGACTTTC	CASSQGAVPTLSGANVLTF
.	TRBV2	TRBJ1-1	TGTGCCAGCAGTAAACAGCGGGGAGGGACGGCGGGGGAAGCTTTCTTT	CASSKQRGGTAGEAFF